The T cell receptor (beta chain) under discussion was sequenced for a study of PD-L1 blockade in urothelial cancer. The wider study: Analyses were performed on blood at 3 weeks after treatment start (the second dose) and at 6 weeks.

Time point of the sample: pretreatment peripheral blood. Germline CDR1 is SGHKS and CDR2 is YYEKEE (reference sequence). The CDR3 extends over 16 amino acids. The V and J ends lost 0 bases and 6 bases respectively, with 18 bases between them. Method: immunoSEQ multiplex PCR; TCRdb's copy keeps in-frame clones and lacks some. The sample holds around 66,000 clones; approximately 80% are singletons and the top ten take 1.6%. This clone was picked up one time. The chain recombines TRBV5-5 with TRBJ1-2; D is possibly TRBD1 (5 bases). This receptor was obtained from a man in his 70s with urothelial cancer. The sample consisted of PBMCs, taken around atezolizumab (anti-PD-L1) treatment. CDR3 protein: CASSLGPDGGTHGYTF. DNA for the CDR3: TGTGCCAGCAGCTTGGGTCCGGATGGCGGGACCCATGGCTACACCTTC.